This passage covers 19 T cell receptor beta chains from one sample sequenced in a study of cytomegalovirus exposure and HLA in healthy donors. Researchers ran the PCR with 60 Vbeta and 13 Jbeta primers. Libraries were prepared by immunoSEQ multiplex PCR; TCRdb keeps only in-frame clonotypes and omits some of them. The sample contains hundreds of thousands of clones, 72% of which appear only once. The sequenced sample consisted of PBMCs. The receptors derive from a female donor in good health and CMV-seronegative.

The V call is TRBV5-6, the J call TRBJ2-5, with 7 bases fitting TRBD2. V lost 4 bases to trimming and J lost 3 bases; unmatched junction nucleotides: 6. Germline CDR1 SGHDT, CDR2 YYEEEE. The CDR3 loop spans 14 amino acids. The CDR3 nucleotides are TGTGCCAGCAGCAGAATGGGAGGGGAAGAGACCCAGTACTTC. Residues: CASSRMGGEETQYF.

This chain links TRBV6-5 with TRBJ2-7; a possible D gene is TRBD2 (5 bases). Trimming took 3 bases from V and 0 from J, leaving 12 bases between them. The CDR3 runs 15 residues. In germline, CDR1 is MNHEY, CDR2 SVGAGI. DNA for the CDR3: TGTGCCAGCAGTTATCGGCAAGGGAGCTCCTACGAGCAGTACTTC. Translating gives CASSYRQGSSYEQYF.

The chain employs TRBV27 and TRBJ1-5; 8 nucleotides match TRBD1. Germline trimming cut 5 bases from V and 7 bases from J; bases unmatched to any gene: 7. The CDR3 has 14 amino acids. Looked up from germline, CDR1 is MNHEY and CDR2 is SMNVEV (reference sequence). CDR3 residues: CASSDRGSGQPQHF. CDR3 in DNA: TGTGCCAGCAGTGACAGGGGATCAGGACAGCCCCAGCATTTT.

This clone was picked up a small number of times. Written as DNA, the CDR3 is TGTGCCAGCAGTGAGGGACTAGCGGGAGCAGATACGCAGTATTTT. Translating it yields CASSEGLAGADTQYF. The chain recombines TRBV6-1 with TRBJ2-3, with TRBD2 matching 14 bases. CDR3 length: 15 residues. Trimming took 3 bases from V and 4 from J; bases not matched to a gene: 0. Germline V gene lookup returns CDR1 MNHNS and CDR2 SASEGT.

The CDR3 bases are TGCGCCAGCAGCCAGGGACTAAGCACAGATACGCAGTATTTT. The encoded protein is CASSQGLSTDTQYF. The J gene is TRBJ2-3, the V gene TRBV5-1; 7 bases are shared with TRBD2. The CDR3 sequence is 14 residues long. V trimming: 4 bases; J trimming: 0 bases; junction bases outside the gene matches: 2. CDR1 and CDR2 (germline): SGHRS, YFSETQ.

This chain joins TRBV5-1 and TRBJ2-7; TRBD1 is a possible D gene (5 bases). The CDR3 runs 16 residues. Germline V gene lookup returns CDR1 SGHRS and CDR2 YFSETQ. The V and J ends lost 4 bases and 6 bases respectively, with 23 bases between them. CDR3 protein: CASSPAPRLDSSEQYF. The CDR3 DNA is TGCGCCAGCAGCCCGGCCCCGCGACTCGACAGTAGCGAGCAGTACTTC.

V usage is TRBV19 and J usage is TRBJ2-1, with TRBD2 matching over 12 bases. CDR3 length: 18 residues. V gave up 5 bases and J gave up 8 bases; unmatched junction bases: 16. Germline V gives CDR1 LNHDA, CDR2 SQIVND (reference sequence). CDR3 nucleotides: TGTGCCAGTAGTTCCAGCGAAAGACTAGCGGGAGTTAGATATGAGCAGTTCTTC. This codes for CASSSSERLAGVRYEQFF. The full variable domain, in which reference TRBV19 and TRBJ2-1 provide the parts outside the CDR3, is DGGITQSPKYLFRKEGQNVTLSCEQNLNHDAMYWYRQDPGQGLRLIYYSQIVNDFQKGDIAEGYSVSREKKESFPLTVTSAQKNPTAFYLCASSSSERLAGVRYEQFFGPGTRLTVL.

This clone was observed a handful of times. The gene calls are TRBV13 and TRBJ2-7, with 7 bases matching TRBD1. J gave up 7 bases and V 4 bases, and 10 bases lay outside the gene matches. CDR3 length equals 14 residues. CDR1 and CDR2 (germline): PRHDT, FYEKMQ (reference sequence). Written as DNA, the CDR3 is TGTGCCAGCAGCTCAGGGGGACACGTGAGAGAGCAGTACTTC. Translation: CASSSGGHVREQYF.

The chain combines TRBV28 with TRBJ1-2; D uncertain. The CDR3 extends over 12 amino acids. Germline V CDR1 and CDR2: MDHEN, SYDVKM. The germline V and J ends were trimmed by 3 bases and 8 bases, with 10 bases remaining between them. The DNA for the CDR3 is TGTGCCAGCAGTTTTTTACCGGGAGGCTACACCTTC. Protein: CASSFLPGGYTF.

The chain joins TRBV7-2 to TRBJ2-7; 10 bases are a match to TRBD1. The germline gives CDR1 SGHTA, CDR2 FQGNSA. V lost 6 bases and J lost 5; bases outside the gene matches: 16. CDR3 length: 17 residues. CDR3 protein: CASSYPRTGTGANEQYF. The CDR3 nucleotides read TGTGCCAGCAGTTACCCGCGGACCGGGACAGGGGCTAACGAGCAGTACTTC.

The gene calls are TRBV18 and TRBJ2-7; D not certain. CDR3 size: 13 residues. V shed 3 bases and J shed 6 bases, with 12 bases lying between them. Per germline, CDR1 KGHSH and CDR2 LQKENI. Here the CDR3 DNA reads TGTGCCAGCTCACCGAGTCTAATGGTCGAGCAGTACTTC. This codes for CASSPSLMVEQYF.

The rearrangement uses TRBV7-9 and TRBJ2-3; weak D call: TRBD1 (6 bases). Germline V gives CDR1 SEHNR, CDR2 FQNEAQ (reference sequence). Trimming pared 3 bases from V and 0 bases from J, leaving 16 bases between. This CDR3 region has 17 residues. DNA of the CDR3: TGTGCCAGCAGCTTTGCATCAGGGGAAGTTAGCACAGATACGCAGTATTTT. Translation: CASSFASGEVSTDTQYF.

The rearrangement uses TRBV2 and TRBJ1-1; TRBD1 might be the D (5 bases). This CDR3 region has 14 residues. Trimming pared 7 bases from V and 4 bases from J, leaving 16 bases between. Germline CDR1 and CDR2: SNHLY and FYNNEI. The CDR3 sequence is CASKTTGLGTEAFF. The DNA of the CDR3 is TGTGCCAGCAAGACCACAGGTTTGGGCACTGAAGCTTTCTTT.

V usage is TRBV4-2 and J usage is TRBJ2-7; possibly TRBD2 for D (6 bases). In germline, CDR1 is LGHNA, CDR2 YNFKEQ. This CDR3 has 15 residues. V lost 2 bases and J lost 5, with 16 bases in between. The CDR3 DNA reads as TGTGCCAGCAGCCAAACGGATCCGGGAGCCGACGAGCAGTACTTC. Translated: CASSQTDPGADEQYF.

The rearrangement joins TRBV21-1 to TRBJ2-5; TRBD2, as called in the table, went unchecked against the DNA. TRBV21-1 is marked as a pseudogene. The CDR3 consists of 16 residues. This CDR3 is CASIKLRRRVQETQYF. The DNA for the CDR3 is TGTGCCAGCATCAAACTCAGGAGGAGGGTTCAAGAGACCCAGTACTTC.

This clone was found once. The chain joins TRBV10-1 to TRBJ2-1; possibly TRBD2 for D (6 bases). From germline, CDR1 is WNHNN and CDR2 SYGVQD (reference sequence). V gave up 1 base and J gave up 2 bases, with 12 bases separating them. CDR3 length equals 16 residues. CDR3 residues: CASSEYGGYAYNEQFF. The CDR3 DNA sequence: TGCGCCAGCAGTGAGTACGGGGGTTATGCCTACAATGAGCAGTTCTTC.

This clone was counted once. The rearrangement joins TRBV6-5 to TRBJ1-4; 7 bases align to TRBD1. Germline CDR1 MNHEY, CDR2 SVGAGI. This CDR3 has 15 amino acids. The V segment lost 6 bases and the J segment 4 bases; nucleotides outside the gene matches: 8. The CDR3 bases are TGTGCCAGCAGCCCACGGGACAGAAATAATGAAAAACTGTTTTTT. Residues: CASSPRDRNNEKLFF.

The CDR3 is CASSVDTNTEAFF. The CDR3 DNA sequence: TGTGCCAGCAGCGTAGACACGAACACTGAAGCTTTCTTT. The chain carries TRBV9 and TRBJ1-1; the D is unclear. The germline gives CDR1 SGDLS, CDR2 YYNGEE. The V and J ends lost 0 bases and 1 base respectively, with 4 bases between them. CDR3 length: 13 residues.

This chain joins TRBV11-3 and TRBJ2-5; D is undetermined. CDR1 SGHNT and CDR2 YENEEA come from the germline V gene. Trimming removed 0 bases from V and 3 bases from J, with 8 bases in between. CDR3 length equals 14 residues. This CDR3 is CASSLDSREETQYF. The DNA of the CDR3 is TGTGCCAGCAGCTTAGATAGCCGCGAAGAGACCCAGTACTTC.